This TCR beta chain was profiled in a study of blood T cells in healthy people across ages. A J-beta primer mix and a sample-barcoded 5' primer were used in a second PCR of about 7 to 12 cycles. TCRdb re-analysed the 5' RACE reads in MiXCR, keeping a single row per CDR3 protein. The profile shows around 1,000,000 distinct CDR3 sequences, more than 30% of them singletons. This TCR came from a man between 18 and 29 years old in good health. The material sequenced was blood.

DNA of the CDR3: TGCAGTGCTCGGACAGGGTGGAATTCACCCCTCCACTTT. Translating it yields CSARTGWNSPLHF. V is TRBV20-1 and J is TRBJ1-6; 8 bases map to TRBD1. The trim removed 5 bases at V and 7 bases at J, leaving 4 bases unmatched. CDR1 and CDR2 (germline): DFQATT, SNEGSKA (reference sequence). The CDR3 loop spans 13 amino acids.